This paragraph reports one T cell receptor beta chain. Its antigen is not yet known. No per-base quality is available; no much larger clone lies one base away. Other DNA sequences in this sample translate to the same CDR3. Collaborating institutions collected whole blood in K2EDTA tubes following their own protocols. Collaborator samples were shipped for TCRbeta analysis as frozen whole blood, isolated PBMCs, or DNA extracted from either sample type. This entry comes from a study of blood T cell repertoires in COVID-19 (dated by TCRdb to 2019 to 2021). Study-wide context: Collaborator samples came from the United States, Italy and Spain and covered acute and convalescent phases of COVID-19. The repertoires were released in a freely available public database meant as a resource for research on the immune response to SARS-CoV-2. The dataset comprised deeply sampled blood TCRbeta repertoires from subjects exposed to, actively infected with, or recovered from COVID-19. Samples were obtained from the ongoing ImmuneRACE study (first 160 participants) and from 1,254 subjects provided by 6 global collaborators. A de-identified subject ID, COVID-19 status, age in years and sex were almost always included in the sample metadata. Where HLA class I and class II types were available, the types were taken from metadata supplied by the sample provider, not from assay-based typing. The material from the prospective study consisted of cDNA or gDNA derived from T cells, B-cell-depleted T cells, or PBMCs. Overall study outcomes, separate from this receptor: The amount of clinical and demographic metadata varied by source and participant and was provided uncurated.

The CDR3 numbers 13 residues from cysteine through phenylalanine. Only CDR3 DNA is held: 39 bases, read in frame from base 1. Trimming leaves V shorter by 6 bases and J shorter by 4 bases, with the junction holding 6 bases beyond the gene matches. The germline V gene encodes CDR1 SQVTM and CDR2 ANQGSEA. TCRbeta CDR3 regions were amplified from genomic DNA using the immunoSEQ Assay, a bias-controlled multiplex PCR. Per the source publication's procedure: The number of nucleated cells in each sample was estimated by amplification of reference gene primers within the assay. To quantify the absolute abundance of each unique TCRbeta CDR3 rearrangement, sequence reads were collapsed and filtered. For each sample, productive Simpson clonality was calculated as the square root of Simpson's diversity index over productive rearrangements. This is the immuneACCESS table as TCRdb keeps it, with only in-frame sequences that have V and J called. A part of the clones is gone; compared with another copy, unresolved V genes explain less than half, and the rest is unexplained. V, J and clone size are taken as reported in that table, and D and trimming were inferred from the DNA itself. The sample has tens of thousands of clones on record, over 75% of them singletons. The top ten constitute about 9.9% of the sample.

The sample comprised peripheral blood. The sequence came from a human donor in a cohort sampled during active COVID-19. Recombination linked TRBV29-1 to TRBJ1-2; TRBD1 matches 9 bases in the middle. The CDR3 protein: CSVRTGDGYGYTF. The nucleotides are TGCAGCGTACGGACAGGGGATGGCTATGGCTACACCTTC. The reference TRBV29-1 and TRBJ1-2 proteins fill in what lies around the CDR3, so the full variable domain reads SAVISQKPSRDICQRGTSLTIQCQVDSQVTMMFWYRQQPGQSLTLIATANQGSEATYESGFVIDKFPISRPNLTFSTLTVSNMSPEDSSIYLCSVRTGDGYGYTFGSGTRLTVV.